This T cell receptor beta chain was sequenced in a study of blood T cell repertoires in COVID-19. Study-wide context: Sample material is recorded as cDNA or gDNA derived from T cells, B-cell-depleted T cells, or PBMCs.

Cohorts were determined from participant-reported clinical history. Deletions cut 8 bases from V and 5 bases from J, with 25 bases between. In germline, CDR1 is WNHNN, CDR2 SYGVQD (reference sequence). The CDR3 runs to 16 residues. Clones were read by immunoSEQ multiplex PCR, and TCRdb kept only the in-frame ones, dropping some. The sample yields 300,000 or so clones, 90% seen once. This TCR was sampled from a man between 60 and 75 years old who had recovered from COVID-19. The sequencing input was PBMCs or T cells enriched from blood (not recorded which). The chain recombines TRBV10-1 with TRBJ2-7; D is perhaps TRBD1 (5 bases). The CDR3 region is CASSNRPSALRDEQYF. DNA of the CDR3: TGCGCCAGCTCGAACAGGCCCTCAGCGTTAAGGGACGAGCAGTACTTC.